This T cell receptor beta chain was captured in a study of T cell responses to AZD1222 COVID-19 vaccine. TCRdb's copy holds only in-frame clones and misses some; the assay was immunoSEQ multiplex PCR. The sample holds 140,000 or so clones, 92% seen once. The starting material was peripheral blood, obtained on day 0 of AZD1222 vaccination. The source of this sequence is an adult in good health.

Here the CDR3 DNA reads TGTGCCATCAGTGAATACAGGGGGGTGGATACGCAGTATTTT. Translating gives CAISEYRGVDTQYF. The gene calls are TRBV10-3 and TRBJ2-3; 8 nucleotides line up with TRBD1. CDR3 length: 14 residues. Per germline, CDR1 ENHRY and CDR2 SYGVKD. V shed 3 bases and J 6 bases; nucleotides not matched to a gene: 5.